Below are 23 T cell receptor beta chains sequenced from a single sample in a study of Ad26.COV2.S vaccination and SARS-CoV-2 variants. Indicated treatment: around 19 received Ad26.COV2.S at low or high dose, single or two shots; 5 received placebo; per-sample allocation not given. Samples came from day 63 after the first vaccine or placebo injection. Sequenced by immunoSEQ multiplex PCR; TCRdb stores in-frame clones only, minus some. The data contain some 340,000 clones, roughly 84% of them singletons. Sequencing was performed on peripheral blood, taken in a trial of Ad26.COV2.S vaccine versus placebo. These receptors originate from a person aged 18-60 years who received the Ad26.COV2.S COVID-19 vaccine or a placebo.

This chain joins TRBV9 and TRBJ1-1; D is uncertain. The CDR3 has 13 amino acids. In germline, CDR1 is SGDLS, CDR2 YYNGEE. Between the trimmed V and J ends, which lost 0 bases and 2 bases, there was a span of 5 bases. The DNA of the CDR3 is TGTGCCAGCAGCGTAGTGGATAACACTGAAGCTTTCTTT. It codes for CASSVVDNTEAFF.

This chain links TRBV5-4 with TRBJ2-2; D is unresolved. The V end was cut by 9 bases, the J end by 4 bases, with 13 bases between. Germline CDR1 reads SGHNT; CDR2 reads YYREEE (reference sequence). The CDR3 totals 13 residues. The CDR3 DNA reads as TGTGCCACCAACCAAGACACCACCGGGGAGCTGTTTTTT. Amino acids: CATNQDTTGELFF.

This chain uses TRBV11-1 with TRBJ2-7; D is perhaps TRBD1 or TRBD2 (5 bases each). V shed 2 bases and J shed 0 bases, with 11 bases lying between them. The CDR3 has 15 amino acids. CDR1 and CDR2 (germline): SGHAT, FQDESV (reference sequence). This CDR3 is CASSLQGPISYEQYF. The CDR3 DNA is TGTGCCAGCAGCTTACAGGGACCCATCTCCTACGAGCAGTACTTC.

The rearrangement joins TRBV6-4 to TRBJ2-3; D is perhaps TRBD2 (6 bases). The CDR3 is made up of 16 amino acids. The V and J ends lost 4 bases and 0 bases respectively, with 14 bases between them. The germline V gene has CDR1 MRHNA and CDR2 SNTAGT. CDR3 nucleotides: TGTGCCAGCAGTGGAGCGGCGGGGACGAGCACAGATACGCAGTATTTT. As protein: CASSGAAGTSTDTQYF.

The chain is built from TRBV2 and TRBJ1-6, with D possibly matching TRBD1 (6 bases). V lost 6 bases, J lost 8 bases, and 14 bases lay in between. The CDR3 spans 14 residues. Germline V gives CDR1 SNHLY, CDR2 FYNNEI. The DNA of the CDR3 is TGTGCCAGCAGGATAGGGGGGCGGGATTCACCCCTCCACTTT. Residues: CASRIGGRDSPLHF.

This chain uses TRBV4-2 with TRBJ1-4; tentative D call: TRBD1 (5 bases). Between the trimmed V and J ends, which lost 0 bases and 6 bases, there was a span of 8 bases. The germline V gene has CDR1 LGHNA and CDR2 YNFKEQ. The CDR3 covers 14 residues. This CDR3 is CASSQDGTDEKLFF. CDR3 coding DNA: TGTGCCAGCAGCCAAGATGGGACCGATGAAAAACTGTTTTTT.

With regard to this clone: Distinct nucleotide sequences in the sample also encode this CDR3. The V and J genes are TRBV2 and TRBJ1-2; the D is unclear. The CDR3 runs to 11 residues. V was shortened by 6 bases and J by 13 bases, with 15 bases between the two germline ends. Germline CDR1 and CDR2: SNHLY and FYNNEI. The DNA of the CDR3 is TGTGCCAGCAGCAAGGGATGGGCCTTCACCTTC. Its translation: CASSKGWAFTF. Drawing the rest from reference TRBV2 and TRBJ1-2, the complete variable domain is EPEVTQTPSHQVTQMGQEVILRCVPISNHLYFYWYRQILGQKVEFLVSFYNNEISEKSEIFDDQFSVERPDGSNFTLKIRSTKLEDSAMYFCASSKGWAFTFGSGTRLTVV.

The chain uses TRBV19 and TRBJ2-3; TRBD2 agrees at 12 bases. Trimming removed 4 bases from V and 1 base from J; junction bases left unmatched: 3. Germline V CDR1 and CDR2: LNHDA, SQIVND (reference sequence). This CDR3 region has 16 residues. The CDR3 DNA reads TGTGCCAGTAGTACACTAGCGGGGGGTCGCACAGATACGCAGTATTTT. This codes for CASSTLAGGRTDTQYF.

The rearrangement uses TRBV30 and TRBJ1-1; the D is unclear. Trimming cost V 0 bases and J 1 base, with 9 bases left between them. The CDR3 runs to 14 residues. Germline V gene sequence: CDR1 GTSNPN, CDR2 SVGIG (reference sequence). CDR3 region: CAWSVRPENTEAFF. The DNA of the CDR3 is TGTGCCTGGAGTGTTAGGCCAGAGAACACTGAAGCTTTCTTT.

In its sample, this clone was seen once. The V gene is TRBV7-2, the J gene TRBJ1-2, with D perhaps TRBD1 (6 bases). Trimming removed 5 bases at V and 1 base at J, with 20 bases between. CDR1 and CDR2 (germline): SGHTA, FQGNSA. CDR3 size: 17 residues. The chain's CDR3 is CASSRRLDRSINYGYTF. The DNA of the CDR3 is TGTGCCAGCAGCCGTAGACTGGACAGAAGCATTAACTATGGCTACACCTTC.

This chain connects TRBV5-6 to TRBJ2-4; D is possibly TRBD2 (5 bases). This CDR3 contains 13 residues. Germline loops: CDR1 SGHDT, CDR2 YYEEEE. V was clipped by 4 bases and J by 6 bases, with 11 bases between them. The CDR3 nucleotides are TGTGCCAGCAGCCTGCGTGGGAGAAACATTCAGTACTTC. Protein sequence: CASSLRGRNIQYF.

The chain joins TRBV6-6 to TRBJ1-1, with D maybe TRBD1 (5 bases). The CDR3 has 15 amino acids. The V end lost 9 bases, the J end lost 5 bases, and 22 bases lay between the germline ends. Germline-derived CDR1 and CDR2 are MNHNY and SVGAGI (reference sequence). CDR3 amino acids: CASKPNAGLETEAFF. DNA of the CDR3: TGTGCCAGTAAGCCTAACGCAGGGTTGGAAACTGAAGCTTTCTTT.

On this clone itself: Within the sample, other DNA sequences also encode this same CDR3. This chain joins TRBV2 and TRBJ2-7; no clear D. Trimming pared 8 bases from V and 0 bases from J, leaving 8 bases between. The CDR3 extends over 12 amino acids. Germline CDR1 is SNHLY and CDR2 is FYNNEI. The CDR3 sequence is CASRTDSYEQYF. CDR3 DNA: TGTGCCAGCCGGACGGACTCCTACGAGCAGTACTTC.

This chain connects TRBV5-1 to TRBJ2-5; D may correspond to TRBD1 or TRBD2 (5 bases each). The V end lost 0 bases, the J end lost 5 bases, and 11 bases lay between the germline ends. The V gene's germline CDR1 is SGHRS and CDR2 YFSETQ. The CDR3 length is 14 residues. CDR3 bases: TGCGCCAGCAGCTTGGGACAGTGGGGGGAGACCCAGTACTTC. Residues: CASSLGQWGETQYF. Supplemented by reference TRBV5-1 and TRBJ2-5, the full variable domain reads KAGVTQTPRYLIKTRGQQVTLSCSPISGHRSVSWYQQTPGQGLQFLFEYFSETQRNKGNFPGRFSGRQFSNSRSEMNVSTLELGDSALYLCASSLGQWGETQYFGPGTRLLVL.

The V and J genes are TRBV10-3 and TRBJ2-5, with a possible D match to TRBD2 (7 bases). V lost 2 bases to trimming and J lost 1 base, with 8 bases between them. The CDR3 has 14 amino acids. Per the germline V gene, CDR1 is ENHRY and CDR2 is SYGVKD. The CDR3 nucleotides are TGTGCCATCAGTGAGCGGGGGGCCCAAGAGACCCAGTACTTC. Translated: CAISERGAQETQYF.

This chain connects TRBV6-2 or TRBV6-3 to TRBJ2-7; 8 bases align to TRBD2. The V gene's germline CDR1 is MNHEY and CDR2 SVGEGT. CDR3 size: 16 residues. The J segment lost 2 bases and the V segment lost 5 bases, leaving 11 bases of the junction unmatched. The CDR3 sequence: CASSHFGLAAPYEQYF. The CDR3 DNA follows: TGTGCCAGCAGTCACTTCGGACTAGCAGCCCCCTACGAGCAGTACTTC.

V gene TRBV6-5 combines with J gene TRBJ1-2; D gene ambiguous. The CDR3 is made up of 10 amino acids. The germline V gene encodes CDR1 MNHEY and CDR2 SVGAGI. Trimming took off 11 bases at V and 6 bases at J, with 10 bases between the two ends. The CDR3 sequence: CASLEHGYTF. DNA of the CDR3: TGTGCCTCTTTAGAGCATGGCTACACCTTC.

The V gene is TRBV6-2 or TRBV6-3, the J gene TRBJ1-2, with D perhaps matching TRBD1 (5 bases). CDR3 size: 15 residues. V lost 5 bases, J lost 6 bases, and 19 bases lay in between. Germline CDR1 MNHEY, CDR2 SVGEGT. The CDR3 loop is CASSLLGQGGDGYTF. CDR3 DNA sequence: TGTGCCAGCAGTCTACTCGGTCAGGGAGGCGATGGCTACACCTTC.

The chain couples TRBV9 to TRBJ2-3, with 8 bases matching TRBD2. This CDR3 has 15 residues. J lost 5 bases, V lost 8 bases, and 13 bases had no gene match. The V gene's germline CDR1 is SGDLS and CDR2 YYNGEE. The CDR3 protein is CASQGSGGSIDTQYF. In nucleotides, the CDR3 is TGTGCCAGTCAAGGGAGCGGGGGTAGTATAGATACGCAGTATTTT.

The CDR3, as DNA: TGTGCCAGCAGCTCCGGGGCGAGCTCCTACAATGAGCAGTTCTTC. Encoded protein: CASSSGASSYNEQFF. V and J are TRBV6-5 and TRBJ2-1; D might be TRBD1 or TRBD2, each matching 5 bases. The V gene's germline CDR1 is MNHEY and CDR2 SVGAGI. The V end lost 6 bases, the J end lost 0 bases, and 12 bases lay between the germline ends. The CDR3 extends over 15 amino acids.

V gene TRBV6-2 or TRBV6-3 combines with J gene TRBJ1-5; D is uncertain. Trimming cost V 2 bases and J 5 bases, with 10 bases left between them. There are 14 residues in the CDR3. Germline lookup yields CDR1 MNHEY and CDR2 SVGEGT. The CDR3 region is CASSYGYGDQPQHF. The CDR3 DNA is TGTGCCAGCAGTTACGGGTACGGTGATCAGCCCCAGCATTTT.

V usage is TRBV7-5 and J usage is TRBJ2-3. TRBV7-5 is tagged as a pseudogene. The CDR3 is made up of 13 amino acids. The DNA for the CDR3 is TGTGCCAGAAGCTTAGCGACCCCAGATACGCAGTATTTT. This translates into CARSLATPDTQYF.

The V gene is TRBV9, the J gene TRBJ1-1; no clear D. The CDR3 is 14 residues long. V was cut by 1 base and J by 1 base, with 8 bases left in between. Germline V gives CDR1 SGDLS, CDR2 YYNGEE. CDR3 sequence (DNA): TGTGCCAGCAGCGTACAGGCGACGAACACTGAAGCTTTCTTT. Translation: CASSVQATNTEAFF.